Shown below are 3 T cell receptor beta chains from a single sample sequenced in a study of PD-L1 blockade in urothelial cancer. The time point was: pretreatment peripheral blood. Libraries were prepared by immunoSEQ multiplex PCR; TCRdb keeps only in-frame clonotypes and omits some of them. The data contain tens of thousands of clones, 85% of them singletons. The source was PBMCs, collected around atezolizumab (anti-PD-L1) treatment. These receptors all come from a man aged 70 or older with urothelial cancer.

The chain employs TRBV9 and TRBJ1-1; D is unclear. The V and J ends lost 3 bases and 6 bases respectively, with 18 bases between them. Germline V gene sequence: CDR1 SGDLS, CDR2 YYNGEE. CDR3 length: 15 residues. The CDR3, as DNA: TGTGCCAGCAGCGCCTCACCCCGCGGCGCCCCTGAAGCTTTCTTT. Translated, it gives CASSASPRGAPEAFF.

This clone was seen just once. V and J are TRBV5-1 and TRBJ2-2, with D unclear. CDR1 and CDR2 from the germline V gene are SGHRS and YFSETQ. The CDR3 is made up of 15 amino acids. Trimming cost V 0 bases and J 2 bases, with 8 bases left between them. CDR3 protein: CASSLDTLNTGELFF. CDR3 coding DNA: TGCGCCAGCAGCTTGGACACGTTAAACACCGGGGAGCTGTTTTTT.

The V gene is TRBV5-4, the J gene TRBJ1-3, with 12 bases identical to TRBD1. CDR3 length equals 16 residues. Germline V gene sequence: CDR1 SGHNT, CDR2 YYREEE (reference sequence). V was pared by 4 bases and J by 2 bases, with 4 bases of the junction left unmatched. For the CDR3, the DNA is TGTGCCAGCAGCCGGGGACAGGGGGCTCCTGGAAACACCATATATTTT. Protein sequence: CASSRGQGAPGNTIYF. The whole variable domain, filled in from reference TRBV5-4 and TRBJ1-3, reads ETGVTQSPTHLIKTRGQQVTLRCSSQSGHNTVSWYQQALGQGPQFIFQYYREEENGRGNFPPRFSGLQFPNYSSELNVNALELDDSALYLCASSRGQGAPGNTIYFGEGSWLTVV.